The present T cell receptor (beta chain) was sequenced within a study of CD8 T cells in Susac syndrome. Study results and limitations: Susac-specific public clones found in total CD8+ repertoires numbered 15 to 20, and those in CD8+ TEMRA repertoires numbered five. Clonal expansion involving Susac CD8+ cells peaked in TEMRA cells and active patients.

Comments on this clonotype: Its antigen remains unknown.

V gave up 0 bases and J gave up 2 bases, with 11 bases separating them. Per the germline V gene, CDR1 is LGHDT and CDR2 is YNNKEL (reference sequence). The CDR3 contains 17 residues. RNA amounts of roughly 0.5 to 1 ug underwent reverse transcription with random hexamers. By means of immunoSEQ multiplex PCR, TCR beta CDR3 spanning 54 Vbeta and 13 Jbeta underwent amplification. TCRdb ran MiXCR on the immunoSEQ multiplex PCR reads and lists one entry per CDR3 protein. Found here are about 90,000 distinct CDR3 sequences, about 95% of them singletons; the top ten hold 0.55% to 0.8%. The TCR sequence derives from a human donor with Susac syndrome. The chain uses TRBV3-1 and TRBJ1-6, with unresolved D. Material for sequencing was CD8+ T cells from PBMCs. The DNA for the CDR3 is TGTGCCAGCAGCCAAGATCCACGGCCAGCCTATAATTCACCCCTCCACTTT. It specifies CASSQDPRPAYNSPLHF.